One T cell receptor beta chain is described in this entry. As yet, its antigen is unknown. This sample stems from a study of graft-versus-host responses after intestinal transplantation. Study-level points and caveats: HvG clone declines early post-transplant were associated with peak circulating GvH levels.

Profiled with immunoSEQ multiplex PCR; TCRdb holds only in-frame clones, not every one. The data show 80,000 to 100,000 clones, about nine tenths seen once. This CDR3 spans 15 amino acids. Germline V gene sequence: CDR1 MDHEN, CDR2 SYDVKM. The ends lost 5 bases at V and 5 bases at J; junction bases unmatched: 7. The sample here was unstimulated CD4+ T cells sorted from spleen or lymph node cells, taken before transplant. This receptor was taken from a human donor who was the organ donor for an intestinal transplant. The chain couples TRBV28 to TRBJ1-4; 8 bases map to TRBD1. The CDR3 sequence is CASSGADRENEKLFF. As DNA, the CDR3 is TGTGCCAGCAGTGGGGCGGACAGGGAAAATGAAAAACTGTTTTTT.